The 2 T cell receptor beta chains in this list originate from one sample, sequenced in a study of blood T cell repertoires in COVID-19. TCRdb keeps only in-frame clones here, not all; method: immunoSEQ multiplex PCR. The table has 45,000 or so clones, around 80% seen once. The source material was peripheral blood. Every receptor here comes from a human donor in a cohort sampled during active COVID-19.

This chain links TRBV4-2 with TRBJ1-1; 12 nucleotides match TRBD1. Trimming cost V 0 bases and J 11 bases; bases outside gene matches: 4. The germline V gene has CDR1 LGHNA and CDR2 YNFKEQ. The length of the CDR3 is 14 residues. CDR3 in amino acids: CASSQDTGTGGAFF. The CDR3 DNA sequence: TGTGCCAGCAGCCAAGACACCGGGACAGGGGGCGCTTTCTTT.

The rearrangement links TRBV5-4 to TRBJ2-7, with 7 bases that match TRBD1. Germline trimming cut 3 bases from V and 7 bases from J; bases unmatched to any gene: 16. Germline V gene data show CDR1 as SGHNT and CDR2 as YYREEE (reference sequence). There are 16 residues in the CDR3. DNA of the CDR3: TGTGCCAGCAGCTCTCCAACCGGGACAGAGGCCTTGGAGCAGTACTTC. Its protein product is CASSSPTGTEALEQYF.